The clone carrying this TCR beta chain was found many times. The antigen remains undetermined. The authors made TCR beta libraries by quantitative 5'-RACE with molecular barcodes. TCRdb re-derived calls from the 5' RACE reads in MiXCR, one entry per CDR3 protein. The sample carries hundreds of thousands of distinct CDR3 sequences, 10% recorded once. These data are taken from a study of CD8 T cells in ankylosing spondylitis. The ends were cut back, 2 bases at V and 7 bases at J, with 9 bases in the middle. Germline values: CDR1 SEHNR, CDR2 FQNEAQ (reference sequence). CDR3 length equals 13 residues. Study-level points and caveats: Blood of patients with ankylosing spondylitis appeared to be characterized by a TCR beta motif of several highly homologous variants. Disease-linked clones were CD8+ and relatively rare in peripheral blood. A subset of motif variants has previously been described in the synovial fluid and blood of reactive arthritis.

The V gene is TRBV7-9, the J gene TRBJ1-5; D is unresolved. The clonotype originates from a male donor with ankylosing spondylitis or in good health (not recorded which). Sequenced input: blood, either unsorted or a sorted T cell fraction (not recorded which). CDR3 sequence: CASSLSIGQPQHF. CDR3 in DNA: TGTGCCAGCAGCTTATCAATAGGGCAGCCCCAGCATTTT.